Following are 22 T cell receptor beta chains from one sample sequenced in a study of blood T cell repertoires in COVID-19. Profiled with immunoSEQ multiplex PCR; TCRdb holds only in-frame clones, not every one. The table records roughly 100,000 clones, 85% to 90% of them present only once. Input material: peripheral blood. The receptor set was obtained from a human donor in a cohort sampled during active COVID-19.

Only one count was recorded for this clone. The chain is built from TRBV21-1 and TRBJ2-7; TRBD1 is taken as the D call from the table, unchecked against the DNA. TRBV21-1 is annotated as a pseudogene. The CDR3 length is 18 residues. The CDR3 loop is CASSRGTPGQGCTYEQYF. The CDR3 coding sequence is TGTGCCAGCAGCAGAGGAACACCTGGACAGGGGTGTACCTACGAGCAGTACTTC.

V gene TRBV20-1 combines with J gene TRBJ2-7, with D perhaps TRBD1 (6 bases). Germline loops: CDR1 DFQATT, CDR2 SNEGSKA (reference sequence). The V end lost 3 bases, the J end lost 4 bases, and 19 bases lay between the germline ends. This CDR3 has 15 residues. The CDR3 sequence is CSASTVQGRGYEQYF. The CDR3 DNA is TGCAGTGCTAGTACAGTACAGGGAAGAGGATACGAGCAGTACTTC.

This clone was counted once. The gene calls are TRBV5-8 and TRBJ1-2, with TRBD1 as a possible D gene (6 bases). Trimming removed 4 bases from V and 0 bases from J, with 16 bases in between. The CDR3 length is 16 residues. Per the germline V gene, CDR1 is SGHTS and CDR2 is YDEGEE. CDR3 in amino acids: CASSGEGGRTNYGYTF. CDR3 sequence (DNA): TGTGCCAGCAGCGGGGAGGGGGGACGAACTAACTATGGCTACACCTTC.

This clone showed up just once. The genes are TRBV5-6 and TRBJ2-6; weak D call: TRBD1 (5 bases). The ends were cut back, 0 bases at V and 3 bases at J, with 13 bases in the middle. This CDR3 has 17 amino acids. Germline CDR1 reads SGHDT; CDR2 reads YYEEEE. The CDR3 coding sequence is TGTGCCAGCAGCTTGGACCCGTGGGGCGGTGGGGCCAACGTCCTGACTTTC. Amino acids: CASSLDPWGGGANVLTF.

The genes are TRBV11-3 and TRBJ2-3; 7 bases are shared with TRBD1. V shed 1 base, J shed 6 bases, and the junction held 10 bases outside the gene matches. Germline CDR1 SGHNT, CDR2 YENEEA. The CDR3 extends over 16 amino acids. CDR3 coding DNA: TGTGCCAGCAGCTTAGGAACAGGGGACCAGAGGGATACGCAGTATTTT. The encoded protein is CASSLGTGDQRDTQYF. The whole variable domain, remainder taken from reference TRBV11-3 and TRBJ2-3, is EAGVVQSPRYKIIEKKQPVAFWCNPISGHNTLYWYLQNLGQGPELLIRYENEEAVDDSQLPKDRFSAERLKGVDSTLKIQPAELGDSAVYLCASSLGTGDQRDTQYFGPGTRLTVL.

The gene calls are TRBV20-1 and TRBJ1-5; no clear D gene. The germline V and J ends were trimmed by 3 bases and 2 bases, with 11 bases remaining between them. In germline, CDR1 is DFQATT, CDR2 SNEGSKA (reference sequence). CDR3 length: 14 amino acids. As DNA, the CDR3 is TGCAGTGCTAGTCCAGGAACAGGCAATCAGCCCCAGCATTTT. It codes for CSASPGTGNQPQHF.

V usage is TRBV5-1 and J usage is TRBJ2-2, with TRBD2 matching 13 bases. The V segment lost 4 bases and the J segment 4 bases; nucleotides outside the gene matches: 4. The germline V gene has CDR1 SGHRS and CDR2 YFSETQ. The CDR3 covers 16 residues. The chain's CDR3 is CASSLGLAGFTGELFF. Here the CDR3 DNA reads TGCGCCAGCAGCCTGGGACTAGCGGGGTTCACCGGGGAGCTGTTTTTT.

The CDR3 nucleotides are TGTGCCAGCAACCGGGGTGCGGTCTCCTACAATGAGCAGTTCTTC. Encoded protein: CASNRGAVSYNEQFF. The chain combines TRBV7-9 with TRBJ2-1; maybe TRBD2 (5 bases). The CDR3 covers 15 residues. From germline, CDR1 is SEHNR and CDR2 FQNEAQ (reference sequence). V lost 7 bases and J lost 0, with 13 bases in between.

This clone was picked up a small number of times. The chain employs TRBV4-1 and TRBJ1-3, with no clear D. Trimming stripped 4 bases from V and 4 bases from J, with 14 bases between. CDR3 length: 15 residues. Germline CDR1 reads MGHRA; CDR2 reads YSYEKL. CDR3 DNA: TGCGCCAGCAGCCCCCAGGTTTCGGGAGGAAACACCATATATTTT. It is translated as CASSPQVSGGNTIYF.

The V gene is TRBV6-2 or TRBV6-3, the J gene TRBJ1-1, with D perhaps TRBD1 (6 bases). Germline assignment: CDR1 MNHEY and CDR2 SVGEGT. V dropped 6 bases and J dropped 1 base, with 12 bases sitting between them. This CDR3 has 14 amino acids. The CDR3 here is CASSPRGWNTEAFF. The CDR3 DNA reads TGTGCCAGCAGCCCCAGGGGTTGGAACACTGAAGCTTTCTTT.

This chain links TRBV5-4 with TRBJ1-2, with D uncertain. CDR3 length: 19 amino acids. The germline V and J ends were trimmed by 0 bases and 4 bases, with 25 bases remaining between them. From germline, CDR1 is SGHNT and CDR2 YYREEE (reference sequence). CDR3 in amino acids: CASSLGGTTGNSALYGYTF. In nucleotides, the CDR3 is TGTGCCAGCAGCTTGGGGGGAACGACCGGGAACTCGGCTCTCTATGGCTACACCTTC.

The V and J genes are TRBV2 and TRBJ2-7; perhaps TRBD1 as D (6 bases). V shed 8 bases and J shed 2 bases, with 13 bases lying between them. This CDR3 spans 13 amino acids. Germline CDR1 is SNHLY and CDR2 is FYNNEI. DNA for the CDR3: TGTGCCAGCCGGGACACTCTTCCCTACGAGCAGTACTTC. As protein: CASRDTLPYEQYF.

The V gene is TRBV5-1, the J gene TRBJ1-1, with D possibly being TRBD1 (5 bases). This CDR3 is 13 amino acids long. V was shortened by 5 bases and J by 1 base, with 9 bases between the two germline ends. CDR1 is SGHRS, CDR2 YFSETQ, per germline. CDR3 sequence: CASSPRGNTEAFF. CDR3 DNA sequence: TGCGCCAGCAGTCCTAGGGGGAACACTGAAGCTTTCTTT.

Only one count was recorded for this clone. The chain couples TRBV9 to TRBJ1-1; maybe TRBD1 (6 bases). CDR1 is SGDLS and CDR2 is YYNGEE in the germline V gene. Trimming pared 2 bases from V and 3 bases from J, leaving 8 bases between. CDR3 length: 13 amino acids. This chain's CDR3 is CASSVEGDTEAFF. The CDR3 DNA is TGTGCCAGCAGCGTTGAGGGGGACACTGAAGCTTTCTTT.

The chain recombines TRBV2 with TRBJ2-5, with TRBD2 matching 12 bases. The V gene end was trimmed by 6 bases and the J gene end by 4 bases; junction bases not matched to a gene: 9. Germline V gene lookup returns CDR1 SNHLY and CDR2 FYNNEI. This CDR3 has 16 amino acids. The CDR3 here is CASRKGLAGISETQYF. In DNA form, the CDR3 reads TGTGCCAGCAGGAAAGGACTAGCGGGAATTTCAGAGACCCAGTACTTC.

This clone is a singleton in its sample. V and J are TRBV28 and TRBJ1-2; TRBD1 matches at 7 bases. V was pared by 9 bases and J by 3 bases, with 13 bases of the junction left unmatched. Germline CDR1 reads MDHEN; CDR2 reads SYDVKM. The CDR3 covers 15 residues. CDR3 region: CASTRTGNIDYGYTF. The CDR3 DNA is TGTGCCAGTACCAGGACAGGCAATATTGACTATGGCTACACCTTC.

This clone was detected once. The V call is TRBV15, the J call TRBJ1-2; 8 bases line up with TRBD1. Trimming took 1 base from V and 5 from J; bases not matched to a gene: 6. Germline values: CDR1 LNHNV, CDR2 YYDKDF (reference sequence). This CDR3 region has 15 residues. CDR3 sequence reads: CATSRARTGKYGYTF. In DNA form, the CDR3 reads TGTGCCACCAGCAGAGCCCGGACAGGGAAGTATGGCTACACCTTC.

The chain joins TRBV24-1 to TRBJ1-1; D may be TRBD1 (5 bases). Trimming stripped 0 bases from V and 10 bases from J, with 14 bases between. The germline V gene encodes CDR1 KGHDR and CDR2 SFDVKD. The CDR3 is 14 residues long. CDR3 in DNA: TGTGCCACCAGTGATTTGCTAGTAGGGGTTGGAGCTTTCTTT. Translated, it gives CATSDLLVGVGAFF.

This clone came up a few times. The chain uses TRBV20-1 and TRBJ1-3; D is undetermined. The CDR3 sequence is 11 residues long. Per the germline V gene, CDR1 is DFQATT and CDR2 is SNEGSKA (reference sequence). The V end lost 6 bases, the J end lost 3 bases, and 6 bases lay between the germline ends. This chain's CDR3 is CSAPVGNTIYF. Written as DNA, the CDR3 is TGCAGTGCCCCCGTTGGAAACACCATATATTTT.

CDR3 amino acids: CASSLQGFSPLHF. CDR3 DNA: TGTGCCAGCAGTTTACAGGGGTTCTCACCCCTCCACTTT. The rearrangement uses TRBV12-3 or TRBV12-4 and TRBJ1-6; perhaps TRBD1 as D (6 bases). V was cut by 2 bases and J by 10 bases, with 9 bases left in between. The CDR3 is 13 residues long.

In the case of this clone: The junction departs from germline at one end; a sequencing error may be responsible. This CDR3 is also generated by other DNA sequences in the sample. The J gene is TRBJ1-2, the V gene TRBV19; 9 positions agree with TRBD1. This CDR3 contains 14 residues. Germline V gene lookup returns CDR1 LNHDA and CDR2 SQIVND (reference sequence). The CDR3 sequence is CASIRTGENYGYTF. The CDR3 bases are TGCGCCAGTATTAGGACAGGGGAGAACTATGGCTACACCTTC.

This clone was found once. The chain has TRBV7-3 and TRBJ1-1; 9 bases match TRBD1. The CDR3 length is 15 residues. The V gene end was trimmed by 3 bases and the J gene end by 4 bases; junction bases not matched to a gene: 6. Germline CDR1 reads SGHTA; CDR2 reads FQGTGA. The CDR3 protein is CASSFGTGMGTEAFF. DNA of the CDR3: TGTGCCAGCAGCTTCGGGACAGGGATGGGCACTGAAGCTTTCTTT.